This note documents a single TCR beta chain sequence. No antigen is known for it. This sample is part of a study of cytomegalovirus exposure and HLA in healthy donors. Study at large: About 85 million unique TCRs from HLA-typed donors were held in an early release of data.

Notes on the study in general: Presence/absence analyses rested on an assumption that sequencing depth was roughly uniform across donors.

The trim removed 5 bases at V and 5 bases at J, leaving 5 bases unmatched. The CDR3 has 14 residues. Germline CDR1 reads SGHNT; CDR2 reads YENEEA. PCR was performed using 60 Vbeta and 13 Jbeta primers. Clones were sequenced by immunoSEQ multiplex PCR, and TCRdb holds only the in-frame ones, with some missing. The sample lists 75,000 to 90,000 clones, less than 80% occurring once. The source material was PBMCs. The chain couples TRBV11-3 to TRBJ2-3; 9 bases match TRBD1. This TCR derives from a human donor in good health. CDR3 sequence (DNA): TGTGCCAGCAGCCACAGGGGGCGTGGAGATACGCAGTATTTT. Translated: CASSHRGRGDTQYF.